This passage covers 23 T cell receptor beta chains from one sample sequenced in a study of lymphopenia after photon versus proton radiotherapy. Method: immunoSEQ multiplex PCR; TCRdb's copy keeps in-frame clones and lacks some. The data contain 55,000 to 70,000 clones, 80% to 95% of them seen just once; the ten biggest clones take up 2.2%. Sequencing used peripheral blood, obtained from a patient treated with photon-based radiotherapy. All receptors derive from a woman in her thirties or forties with cholangiocarcinoma.

V and J are TRBV6-5 and TRBJ1-3; possible D gene TRBD1, 5 bases. Trimming took off 7 bases at V and 2 bases at J, with 12 bases between the two ends. The CDR3 runs to 14 residues. Germline CDR1 is MNHEY and CDR2 is SVGAGI. CDR3 in amino acids: CASMRQGTGNTIYF. The DNA for the CDR3 is TGTGCCAGCATGCGCCAGGGTACTGGAAACACCATATATTTT.

The CDR3 reads CASSDLGQGAPEAFF. As DNA, the CDR3 is TGTGCCAGCAGCGATTTAGGACAGGGGGCCCCTGAAGCTTTCTTT. This sequence joins TRBV7-9 and TRBJ1-1; 11 bases are a match to TRBD1. The germline gives CDR1 SEHNR, CDR2 FQNEAQ (reference sequence). With V trimmed by 5 bases and J by 6 bases, 8 bases remained unmatched. There are 15 residues in the CDR3.

This chain uses TRBV28 with TRBJ2-3, with D tentatively TRBD1 (5 bases). Looked up from germline, CDR1 is MDHEN and CDR2 is SYDVKM. There are 15 residues in the CDR3. V lost 5 bases and J lost 2, with 14 bases in between. This chain's CDR3 is CASSPTAGFTDTQYF. The CDR3 coding sequence is TGTGCCAGCAGTCCCACAGCAGGGTTCACAGATACGCAGTATTTT.

V and J are TRBV6-6 and TRBJ2-7; TRBD1 agrees at 8 bases. CDR1 is MNHNY, CDR2 SVGAGI, per germline (reference sequence). The CDR3 spans 13 residues. V shed 4 bases, J shed 3 bases, and the junction held 2 bases outside the gene matches. CDR3 sequence reads: CASSSDRDYEQYF. Written as DNA, the CDR3 is TGTGCCAGCAGTTCGGACAGGGACTACGAGCAGTACTTC.

This clone appeared a few times. This chain links TRBV11-2 with TRBJ1-1; 12 bases are shared with TRBD1. CDR1 and CDR2 from the germline V gene are SGHAT and FQNNGV. The J segment lost 11 bases and the V segment lost 4 bases, leaving 14 bases of the junction unmatched. CDR3 length: 16 amino acids. Here the CDR3 reads CASSSPPGTGGVAAFF. The DNA for the CDR3 is TGTGCCAGCAGCTCACCCCCCGGGACAGGGGGCGTAGCGGCTTTCTTT.

The CDR3 reads CASSYPSRGGAGELFF. For the CDR3, the DNA is TGTGCCAGCAGCTATCCCTCGCGGGGGGGTGCCGGGGAGCTGTTTTTT. This sequence joins TRBV11-3 and TRBJ2-2; 9 nucleotides agree with TRBD2. CDR3 size: 16 residues. Germline V gene data show CDR1 as SGHNT and CDR2 as YENEEA. The junction had 9 bases not matched to a gene; V was cut back by 4 bases and J by 6 bases.

This chain links TRBV15 with TRBJ1-6; no definite D call. CDR1 and CDR2 (germline): LNHNV, YYDKDF (reference sequence). Trimming took off 7 bases at V and 7 bases at J, with 11 bases between the two ends. This CDR3 spans 13 amino acids. Here the CDR3 DNA reads TGTGCCACCATTCGGTTTCAGAATTCACCCCTCCACTTT. Residues: CATIRFQNSPLHF. Full variable domain (outside the CDR3, taken from reference TRBV15 and TRBJ1-6): DAMVIQNPRYQVTQFGKPVTLSCSQTLNHNVMYWYQQKSSQAPKLLFHYYDKDFNNEADTPDNFQSRRPNTSFCFLDIRSPGLGDTAMYLCATIRFQNSPLHFGNGTRLTVT.

V is TRBV28 and J is TRBJ2-1; TRBD2 matches at 10 bases. Germline CDR1 MDHEN, CDR2 SYDVKM. V lost 7 bases and J lost 8; bases outside the gene matches: 14. This CDR3 has 16 amino acids. DNA of the CDR3: TGTGCCAGCATCCCCTGGAGACTAGCGGGTGGGGATGAGCAGTTCTTC. Its protein is CASIPWRLAGGDEQFF.

Only one count was recorded for this clone. V is TRBV5-1 and J is TRBJ2-7; either TRBD1 or TRBD2 may supply D (5 bases each). This CDR3 is 15 amino acids long. Germline-derived CDR1 and CDR2 are SGHRS and YFSETQ. The germline V and J ends were trimmed by 0 bases and 4 bases, with 14 bases remaining between them. As DNA, the CDR3 is TGCGCCAGCAGCTTGGCCCTTGGGACCTATTACGAGCAGTACTTC. Translating it yields CASSLALGTYYEQYF. The full variable domain, rest sourced from reference TRBV5-1 and TRBJ2-7, is KAGVTQTPRYLIKTRGQQVTLSCSPISGHRSVSWYQQTPGQGLQFLFEYFSETQRNKGNFPGRFSGRQFSNSRSEMNVSTLELGDSALYLCASSLALGTYYEQYFGPGTRLTVT.

The V call is TRBV30, the J call TRBJ2-2; TRBD2 matches at 12 bases. V dropped 1 base and J dropped 7; count of bases not matched to a gene: 4. Germline-derived CDR1 and CDR2 are GTSNPN and SVGIG (reference sequence). The CDR3 covers 15 residues. The CDR3: CAWSGLAGAHGELFF. Written as DNA, the CDR3 is TGTGCCTGGAGTGGACTAGCGGGAGCTCACGGGGAGCTGTTTTTT.

The CDR3: CSVELWGGTGELFF. In DNA form, the CDR3 reads TGCAGCGTTGAACTTTGGGGTGGTACCGGGGAGCTGTTTTTT. V gene TRBV29-1 combines with J gene TRBJ2-2; unclear D gene. Trimming pared 2 bases from V and 5 bases from J, leaving 12 bases between. Germline V gene lookup returns CDR1 SQVTM and CDR2 ANQGSEA. The CDR3 spans 14 residues.

This clone has a single count. The chain joins TRBV7-3 to TRBJ2-3; D tentatively reads TRBD1 or TRBD2 (6 bases each). Germline V gives CDR1 SGHTA, CDR2 FQGTGA. With 5 bases removed from V and 2 bases from J, the gap between germline ends came to 14 bases. The CDR3 runs to 15 residues. CDR3 in DNA: TGTGCCAGCAGCCAACGAGGGGGGACCACAGATACGCAGTATTTT. It translates to CASSQRGGTTDTQYF.

V and J are TRBV28 and TRBJ2-5; weak D call: TRBD2 (7 bases). Trimming cost V 6 bases and J 5 bases, with 16 bases left between them. There are 14 residues in the CDR3. In germline, CDR1 is MDHEN, CDR2 SYDVKM. CDR3 nucleotide sequence: TGTGCCAGCAGCCAAGGGGGGGGCCGGGAGACCCAGTACTTC. This encodes CASSQGGGRETQYF.

V gene TRBV18 combines with J gene TRBJ1-3, with a possible D match to TRBD1 (6 bases). This CDR3 has 15 amino acids. V lost 6 bases, J lost 0 bases, and 12 bases lay in between. Per the germline V gene, CDR1 is KGHSH and CDR2 is LQKENI. The CDR3 loop reads CASSPDRSSGNTIYF. The CDR3 DNA is TGTGCCAGCTCTCCCGACAGGAGCTCTGGAAACACCATATATTTT.

The chain is built from TRBV15 and TRBJ1-6; TRBD1 agrees at 8 bases. Germline lookup yields CDR1 LNHNV and CDR2 YYDKDF (reference sequence). This CDR3 is 16 amino acids long. V trimming: 2 bases; J trimming: 5 bases; junction bases outside the gene matches: 5. The CDR3, as DNA: TGTGCCACCAGCAGAACTCAGGGGGCAGATAATTCACCCCTCCACTTT. Translated: CATSRTQGADNSPLHF.

The genes are TRBV9 and TRBJ1-5, with no clear D. Germline CDR1 is SGDLS and CDR2 is YYNGEE. The CDR3 totals 12 residues. V lost 4 bases and J lost 4, with 6 bases in between. CDR3 loop: CASSPRNQPQHF. The CDR3, as DNA: TGTGCCAGCAGCCCACGAAATCAGCCCCAGCATTTT.

This chain joins TRBV5-1 and TRBJ2-2; 7 positions match TRBD1. This CDR3 spans 14 amino acids. CDR1 SGHRS and CDR2 YFSETQ come from the germline V gene. The V gene end was trimmed by 5 bases and the J gene end by 3 bases; junction bases not matched to a gene: 4. CDR3 coding DNA: TGCGCCAGCAGAACTCAGGGGGACACCGGGGAGCTGTTTTTT. Translation gives CASRTQGDTGELFF.

The gene calls are TRBV19 and TRBJ1-2; 7 bases line up with TRBD1. The V gene end was trimmed by 5 bases and the J gene end by 8 bases; junction bases not matched to a gene: 14. This CDR3 comprises 15 residues. The germline CDR1 and CDR2 sequences are LNHDA and SQIVND (reference sequence). CDR3 sequence: CASSDLDRESWGYTF. In nucleotides, the CDR3 is TGTGCCAGTAGTGATCTCGACAGGGAGTCTTGGGGCTACACCTTC.

This chain connects TRBV7-2 to TRBJ2-3; 10 bases line up with TRBD2. Losses at the gene ends were 5 bases for V and 7 bases for J; bases not matched to a gene: 15. The germline gives CDR1 SGHTA, CDR2 FQGNSA. The CDR3 consists of 17 residues. CDR3 amino acids: CASSPGEASGSKYTQYF. CDR3 nucleotide sequence: TGTGCCAGCAGCCCGGGTGAAGCTAGCGGGAGCAAGTATACGCAGTATTTT.

The chain is built from TRBV27 and TRBJ2-2; D might be TRBD2 (5 bases). The CDR3 is 15 residues long. Germline V lookup: CDR1 MNHEY, CDR2 SMNVEV (reference sequence). Trimming took 6 bases from V and 2 from J, leaving 13 bases between them. CDR3 region: CASRDSPPNTGELFF. In nucleotides, the CDR3 is TGTGCCAGCAGGGACTCACCTCCAAACACCGGGGAGCTGTTTTTT.

The chain combines TRBV28 with TRBJ2-7; D is unclear. The CDR3 length is 11 residues. Germline V lookup: CDR1 MDHEN, CDR2 SYDVKM. V was trimmed by 7 bases and J by 6 bases, leaving 10 bases between them. This CDR3 is CASKAPLEQYF. CDR3 bases: TGTGCCAGCAAAGCCCCTCTCGAGCAGTACTTC.

In its sample, this clone was seen once. The V gene is TRBV25-1, the J gene TRBJ1-3, with D tentatively TRBD1 (5 bases). Germline V gene sequence: CDR1 MGHDK, CDR2 SYGVNS. The V gene lost 8 bases and the J gene lost 0 bases, with 14 bases spanning the gap. The CDR3 extends over 15 amino acids. CDR3 DNA sequence: TGTGCCAGCGAAATAGGGACTCTCTCTGGAAACACCATATATTTT. Translation: CASEIGTLSGNTIYF.

This sequence joins TRBV4-1 and TRBJ2-5, with 8 bases that match TRBD2. V lost 2 bases and J lost 1; bases outside the gene matches: 6. This CDR3 region has 16 residues. Germline CDR1 reads MGHRA; CDR2 reads YSYEKL. The CDR3 sequence is CASSQSGGGTQETQYF. The CDR3 DNA is TGCGCCAGCAGCCAATCGGGAGGGGGGACCCAAGAGACCCAGTACTTC.